What follows is one TCR beta chain and its context. Its antigen is undetermined. These data belong to a study of beta chain features in type 1 diabetes. Study context: Patients were similar to healthy donors in age and gender (as well as in cell yields). There were 95 million to 110 million sorted cells examined across all samples. General study results and limits: Reduced insertions and increased deletions marked VDJ junctions in type 1 diabetes patients.

A sort by CD45RO/CCR7/CD25/CD127/CD95/CD27 yielded CD4+ naive, central memory, regulatory and stem cell-like memory cells. The sequenced template was cDNA made from the entire isolated RNA. Generated by immunoSEQ multiplex PCR, the TCRdb table keeps only in-frame clones and is missing some. There are about 140,000 clones in the sample; more than 9% occur only once, and under 1.5% lies in the top ten. Germline trimming cut 1 base from V and 2 bases from J; bases unmatched to any gene: 4. Per germline, CDR1 MGHDK and CDR2 SYGVNS. The CDR3 covers 16 residues. The sample comprised naive CD4+ T cells from blood. The source is a man aged 18 to 35 in good health. This rearrangement joins TRBV25-1 to TRBJ2-1; 8 nucleotides match TRBD2. CDR3 coding DNA: TGTGCCAGCAGTGAATCCCTAGCGGGTGCCTACAATGAGCAGTTCTTC. Translating it yields CASSESLAGAYNEQFF.